This TCR beta chain emerged from a study of blood T cell repertoires in COVID-19 (dated by TCRdb to 2020 to 2021). Broadly, across the study: The collaborator samples originated in the United States, Italy and Spain and spanned the acute and convalescent phases of COVID-19. Deeply sampled blood TCRbeta repertoires from subjects exposed to, actively infected with, or recovered from COVID-19 were included in the dataset. HLA class I and class II types, where available, came from metadata supplied by the sample provider rather than from assay-based typing. The samples were drawn from the first 160 participants of the ongoing ImmuneRACE study and from 1,254 subjects provided by 6 global collaborators. Nearly every sample came with metadata listing a de-identified subject ID, COVID-19 status, age in years and sex. The repertoires were released in a freely available public database meant as a resource for research on the immune response to SARS-CoV-2. The prospective study material was composed of cDNA or gDNA derived from T cells, B-cell-depleted T cells, or PBMCs.

The germline V gene (reference sequence) supplies CDR1 MNHEY and CDR2 SMNVEV. Counted from cysteine to phenylalanine, this CDR3 has 14 amino acids. Only the CDR3 portion is preserved as DNA: 42 bases, with reading frame beginning at the first base. V and J are trimmed by 6 bases and 7 bases, and the gene matches miss 7 bases of the junction. General study outcomes and caveats: How much clinical and demographic metadata was included differed by source and by participant, and the metadata was provided uncurated.

Remarks on this clone: Its binding antigen is unknown. Base qualities are not provided; no much larger clone lies one nucleotide away.

TCRbeta CDR3 regions were amplified from genomic DNA using the immunoSEQ Assay, a bias-controlled multiplex PCR. On the study's bioinformatics: Nucleated cell counts per sample were estimated from amplification of reference gene primers within the assay. Sequence reads were collapsed and filtered to measure the absolute abundance of every unique TCRbeta CDR3 rearrangement. For each sample, productive Simpson clonality was calculated as the square root of Simpson's diversity index across productive rearrangements. TCRdb provides this immuneACCESS table in a form limited to in-frame rearrangements. Some clones are lacking; in checked studies, under half of them reflect an unresolved V gene, and why the rest are absent is not known. V and J calls and clone size are those listed in that table; D and trimming were worked out from the DNA. This sample has 130,000 or so clones in its table, and around nine tenths of those were observed once. 10% to 12% of the sample lies in the top ten.

One collaborating source in Seattle enrolled patients while the patients were actively infected and followed the patients over time throughout the course of disease. Whole blood was collected in K2EDTA tubes by collaborating institutions according to the institutions' own protocols. For TCRbeta analysis, collaborators shipped samples as frozen whole blood, isolated PBMCs, or DNA extracted from either of those sample types. The specimen was peripheral blood. Rearrangement joined TRBV27 to TRBJ1-2; 11 junctional bases match TRBD1. The sequence was obtained from a woman between 65 and 79 years old with COVID-19, enrolled during active disease. The CDR3 has the sequence CASRRTGGASGYTF. The DNA is as follows: TGTGCCAGCAGACGGACAGGGGGCGCGAGTGGCTACACCTTC.